These 31 T cell receptor beta chains were sequenced from one sample in a study of post-analysis software for immune sequencing data. Study findings and constraints: Patients carried several TRBV segments more frequently than controls did, and TRBV5-6, TRBV5-1 and TRBV20-1 were among them.

The authors incorporated unique molecular identifiers into the TCR beta cDNA libraries. From the PCR reads, TCRdb called clonotypes with MiXCR, one entry per CDR3 protein. In the table there are hundreds of thousands of distinct CDR3 sequences, around 40% of which are singletons. These receptors lack a known antigen. Material for sequencing was blood. The receptor set was obtained from a girl aged 5-17 years with multiple sclerosis.

This clonotype was seen a few times. CDR3 sequence reads: CASRLDRVNEQYF. The CDR3 bases are TGTGCCAGCAGACTGGACAGGGTCAACGAGCAGTACTTC. V gene TRBV3-1 combines with J gene TRBJ2-7; 8 bases map to TRBD1. The trim removed 6 bases at V and 5 bases at J, leaving 6 bases unmatched. The germline V gene encodes CDR1 LGHDT and CDR2 YNNKEL (reference sequence). The CDR3 length is 13 residues.

This clonotype was counted only a few times. The chain combines TRBV6-5 with TRBJ2-5, with TRBD1 matching 9 bases. The CDR3 sequence is 14 residues long. In germline, CDR1 is MNHEY, CDR2 SVGAGI. With 6 bases clipped from V and 2 bases from J, the junction kept 4 bases outside the gene matches. CDR3: CASRGQGNQETQYF. The CDR3 nucleotides are TGTGCCAGCAGAGGACAGGGGAATCAAGAGACCCAGTACTTC.

The chain links TRBV9 to TRBJ2-7, with D tentatively TRBD2 (6 bases). The CDR3 spans 14 residues. The germline CDR1 and CDR2 sequences are SGDLS and YYNGEE. Trimming cost V 0 bases and J 3 bases, with 10 bases left between them. The CDR3 protein is CASSVAPGVYEQYF. As DNA, the CDR3 is TGTGCCAGCAGCGTAGCCCCGGGGGTCTACGAGCAGTACTTC.

The rearrangement links TRBV18 to TRBJ2-1; TRBD1 might be the D (6 bases). This CDR3 is 16 amino acids long. The V end lost 6 bases, the J end lost 3 bases, and 18 bases lay between the germline ends. Germline V gene data show CDR1 as KGHSH and CDR2 as LQKENI. DNA for the CDR3: TGTGCCAGCTCGTTCGAAGGGGCAGGGGTCTACAATGAGCAGTTCTTC. Amino acid sequence: CASSFEGAGVYNEQFF.

The table lists this clonotype with a few counts. The chain employs TRBV12-3 or TRBV12-4 and TRBJ2-7; possibly TRBD1 or TRBD2 for D (6 bases each). There are 14 residues in the CDR3. Trimming stripped 8 bases from V and 3 bases from J, with 17 bases between. The CDR3 nucleotides read TGTGCCAGCTCCATAGTGGGGGGCTTCTACGAGCAGTACTTC. Protein: CASSIVGGFYEQYF.

Comment on this clonotype: A clone one base away is much larger, so this may be a read error. The V gene is TRBV12-3 or TRBV12-4, the J gene TRBJ2-3, with D possibly matching TRBD2 (5 bases). The CDR3 runs to 19 residues. The CDR3 DNA sequence: TGTGCCAGCAGTACCCCGGGGTGGGGTTCTGTCGCTAGCACAGATGCGCAGTATTTT. Encoded protein: CASSTPGWGSVASTDAQYF.

The V call is TRBV14, the J call TRBJ2-5; no reliable D call. Germline V CDR1 and CDR2: SGHDN, FVKESK. V lost 0 bases to trimming and J lost 2 bases, with 13 bases between them. This CDR3 comprises 16 residues. As DNA, the CDR3 is TGTGCCAGCAGCCAAGATTTGCCGGGCAGACAAGAGACCCAGTACTTC. Protein sequence: CASSQDLPGRQETQYF.

This clonotype was picked up a small number of times. The CDR3 here is CASRPGTPSYGYTF. In DNA form, the CDR3 reads TGTGCCAGCAGACCCGGGACCCCGAGCTATGGCTACACCTTC. The V call is TRBV7-9, the J call TRBJ1-2, with TRBD1 as a possible D gene (5 bases). The germline V gene has CDR1 SEHNR and CDR2 FQNEAQ (reference sequence). CDR3 length equals 14 residues. V lost 6 bases and J lost 4, with 15 bases in between.

This clonotype was seen only a few times. The chain couples TRBV5-1 to TRBJ2-5; 9 nucleotides agree with TRBD1. The J call is uncertain, as TRBJ2-7 better fits the DNA end. CDR3 size: 14 residues. Germline assignment: CDR1 SGHRS and CDR2 YFSETQ. DNA of the CDR3: TGCGCCAGCAACACTGGGACAGGGCAGGGCGAGCAGTACTTC. Its protein product is CASNTGTGQGEQYF.

The chain uses TRBV2 and TRBJ2-7; D may be TRBD2 (6 bases). The CDR3 runs to 13 residues. From germline, CDR1 is SNHLY and CDR2 FYNNEI. V was shortened by 7 bases and J by 2 bases, with 12 bases between the two germline ends. The CDR3 is CASTPGGAYEQYF. In DNA form, the CDR3 reads TGTGCCAGCACTCCAGGAGGGGCCTACGAGCAGTACTTC.

The chain is built from TRBV12-3 or TRBV12-4 and TRBJ1-2; the D gene is possibly TRBD1 (5 bases). Trimming cost V 8 bases and J 8 bases, with 12 bases left between them. The CDR3 extends over 11 amino acids. CDR3 in amino acids: CASQGSGGYTF. In DNA form, the CDR3 reads TGTGCCAGCCAGGGTTCCGGCGGCTACACCTTC.

Many counts were recorded for this clonotype. The chain links TRBV29-1 to TRBJ2-1; D may be TRBD2 (6 bases). In germline, CDR1 is SQVTM, CDR2 ANQGSEA. The CDR3 spans 13 residues. V lost 5 bases and J 0 bases, leaving 8 bases between the germline ends. CDR3 residues: CSVKDYSYNEQFF. As DNA, the CDR3 is TGCAGCGTTAAGGACTACTCCTACAATGAGCAGTTCTTC.

The chain uses TRBV5-5 and TRBJ2-4; 7 bases fit TRBD2. CDR1 is SGHKS and CDR2 is YYEKEE in the germline V gene (reference sequence). The CDR3 sequence is 14 residues long. Unmatched junction bases numbered 7, after V lost 4 bases and J lost 6 bases. CDR3 amino acids: CASSDGGMLNIQYF. DNA for the CDR3: TGTGCCAGCAGCGACGGGGGGATGTTAAACATTCAGTACTTC. Full variable domain (missing parts from reference TRBV5-5 and TRBJ2-4): DAGVTQSPTHLIKTRGQQVTLRCSPISGHKSVSWYQQVLGQGPQFIFQYYEKEERGRGNFPDRFSARQFPNYSSELNVNALLLGDSALYLCASSDGGMLNIQYFGAGTRLSVL.

The chain couples TRBV15 to TRBJ2-4; 7 positions match TRBD1. CDR3 length equals 17 residues. V was clipped by 5 bases and J by 3 bases; unmatched bases: 13. The germline gives CDR1 LNHNV, CDR2 YYDKDF (reference sequence). The CDR3: CATSPQGESYLKNIQYF. The CDR3 bases are TGTGCCACCAGCCCCCAGGGGGAGAGCTATCTCAAAAACATTCAGTACTTC.

V is TRBV29-1 and J is TRBJ1-2, with D possibly TRBD1 on 5 matching bases. The CDR3 has 14 residues. Looked up from germline, CDR1 is SQVTM and CDR2 is ANQGSEA. The V end was cut by 2 bases, the J end by 7 bases, with 17 bases between. The CDR3 here is CSVEIEGRDIGYTF. The DNA for the CDR3 is TGCAGCGTTGAAATAGAGGGCAGGGATATTGGCTACACCTTC.

This rearrangement joins TRBV7-2 to TRBJ2-5; 15 bases align to TRBD2. The V gene end was trimmed by 5 bases and the J gene end by 4 bases; junction bases not matched to a gene: 5. The CDR3 has 16 residues. CDR1 SGHTA and CDR2 FQGNSA come from the germline V gene. The CDR3 bases are TGTGCCAGCAGCCCGGGGACTAGCGGGAGGCGAGAGACCCAGTACTTC. It specifies CASSPGTSGRRETQYF.

The CDR3 is CASSSGPQLTGANVLTF. The CDR3 nucleotides read TGTGCCAGCAGTTCAGGACCCCAACTAACTGGGGCCAACGTCCTGACTTTC. V usage is TRBV12-3 or TRBV12-4 and J usage is TRBJ2-6; the D is unclear. V was shortened by 4 bases and J by 2 bases, with 15 bases between the two germline ends. This CDR3 spans 17 amino acids.

This clonotype showed up just a few times. The V call is TRBV24-1, the J call TRBJ2-7; 11 bases align to TRBD2. This CDR3 is 16 amino acids long. V trimming: 3 bases; J trimming: 4 bases; junction bases outside the gene matches: 7. Per the germline V gene, CDR1 is KGHDR and CDR2 is SFDVKD. CDR3: CATSDPTSGRPYEQYF. The CDR3 DNA follows: TGTGCCACCAGTGATCCTACTAGCGGGAGACCTTACGAGCAGTACTTC.

The chain combines TRBV24-1 with TRBJ2-5; a weak D match, TRBD2 (6 bases). Trimming left V 3 bases short and J 3 bases short, with 13 bases between. This CDR3 spans 15 amino acids. Germline V gene lookup returns CDR1 KGHDR and CDR2 SFDVKD. CDR3 DNA: TGTGCCACCAGTGATGGAACGGGAGTTAAAGAGACCCAGTACTTC. Translation gives CATSDGTGVKETQYF.

The rearrangement links TRBV5-4 to TRBJ1-2; TRBD1 might be the D (5 bases). The length of the CDR3 is 16 residues. Germline V gives CDR1 SGHNT, CDR2 YYREEE (reference sequence). Trimming pared 4 bases from V and 4 bases from J, leaving 20 bases between. The CDR3 loop is CASSPGRLEYLYGYTF. In DNA form, the CDR3 reads TGTGCCAGCAGCCCGGGACGACTTGAATACCTCTATGGCTACACCTTC.

For the CDR3, the DNA is TGTGCCAGCAGCTTGGCAGGGGATCCCGGGGAGCTGTTTTTT. This translates into CASSLAGDPGELFF. The V gene is TRBV5-4, the J gene TRBJ2-2; tentatively, D is TRBD1 (6 bases). V was shortened by 0 bases and J by 6 bases, with 9 bases between the two germline ends. The CDR3 is 14 residues long. Germline-derived CDR1 and CDR2 are SGHNT and YYREEE (reference sequence). Full variable domain (missing parts from reference TRBV5-4 and TRBJ2-2): ETGVTQSPTHLIKTRGQQVTLRCSSQSGHNTVSWYQQALGQGPQFIFQYYREEENGRGNFPPRFSGLQFPNYSSELNVNALELDDSALYLCASSLAGDPGELFFGEGSRLTVL.

This clonotype was seen a handful of times. The genes are TRBV18 and TRBJ2-7, with D perhaps TRBD1 (5 bases). Germline CDR1 KGHSH, CDR2 LQKENI. V lost 8 bases and J 0 bases, leaving 14 bases between the germline ends. CDR3 size: 14 residues. CDR3 sequence: CASTLTGASYEQYF. CDR3 nucleotides: TGTGCCAGCACCCTAACAGGCGCCTCCTACGAGCAGTACTTC.

J is TRBJ1-1 and V is TRBV7-9, with 12 bases fitting TRBD1. The CDR3 covers 16 residues. V was pared by 3 bases and J by 4 bases, with 6 bases of the junction left unmatched. Looked up from germline, CDR1 is SEHNR and CDR2 is FQNEAQ (reference sequence). The CDR3: CASSFGTGGAGTEAFF. CDR3 coding DNA: TGTGCCAGCAGCTTTGGGACAGGGGGCGCGGGCACTGAAGCTTTCTTT. Drawing the rest from reference TRBV7-9 and TRBJ1-1, the complete variable domain is DTGVSQNPRHKITKRGQNVTFRCDPISEHNRLYWYRQTLGQGPEFLTYFQNEAQLEKSRLLSDRFSAERPKGSFSTLEIQRTEQGDSAMYLCASSFGTGGAGTEAFFGQGTRLTVV.

The chain links TRBV20-1 to TRBJ1-5, with D perhaps matching TRBD1 (6 bases). V was trimmed by 2 bases and J by 4 bases, leaving 15 bases between them. CDR3 length: 15 amino acids. CDR1 is DFQATT and CDR2 is SNEGSKA in the germline V gene (reference sequence). The CDR3 nucleotides read TGCAGTGCTAGACCGACAGGCCCGGTAAATCAGCCCCAGCATTTT. It translates to CSARPTGPVNQPQHF.

The rearrangement uses TRBV30 and TRBJ2-2; no firm D call. V lost 7 bases and J lost 3, with 3 bases in between. This CDR3 spans 10 amino acids. From germline, CDR1 is GTSNPN and CDR2 SVGIG (reference sequence). The CDR3 is CASDTGELFF. DNA for the CDR3: TGTGCCTCCGACACCGGGGAGCTGTTTTTT. Full variable domain (remainder filled in from reference TRBV30 and TRBJ2-2): SQTIHQWPATLVQPVGSPLSLECTVEGTSNPNLYWYRQAAGRGLQLLFYSVGIGQISSEVPQNLSASRPQDRQFILSSKKLLLSDSGFYLCASDTGELFFGEGSRLTVL.

The J gene is TRBJ1-2, the V gene TRBV11-2; D unclear. CDR1 is SGHAT, CDR2 FQNNGV, per germline. Trimming shortened V by 5 bases and J by 4 bases, and 8 bases separated the two germline ends. The CDR3 spans 12 residues. This CDR3 reads CASSLRSYGYTF. CDR3 in DNA: TGTGCCAGCAGCCTCCGGTCCTATGGCTACACCTTC.

This clonotype was counted once. The chain couples TRBV4-2 to TRBJ2-3, with D unresolved. CDR3 size: 16 residues. With 0 bases removed from V and 1 base from J, the gap between germline ends came to 11 bases. CDR1 and CDR2 from the germline V gene are LGHNA and YNFKEQ. CDR3 DNA sequence: TGTGCCAGCAGCCAAGATGTGGCAGACCGCACAGATACGCAGTATTTT. Amino acid sequence: CASSQDVADRTDTQYF.

This clonotype was counted a few times. The CDR3 is CASSFFRNEKLFF. As DNA, the CDR3 is TGTGCCAGCAGTTTCTTCCGTAATGAAAAACTGTTTTTT. The rearrangement uses TRBV12-3 or TRBV12-4 and TRBJ1-4; no definite D call. V was clipped by 3 bases and J by 4 bases, with 6 bases between them. This CDR3 has 13 residues.

The chain couples TRBV6-1 to TRBJ1-1, with D tentatively TRBD1 (5 bases). Germline assignment: CDR1 MNHNS and CDR2 SASEGT. V was pared by 1 base and J by 8 bases, with 11 bases between. CDR3 length equals 13 residues. CDR3 in amino acids: CASSEGGEGEAFF. CDR3 DNA sequence: TGTGCCAGCAGTGAAGGCGGCGAGGGGGAAGCTTTCTTT.

This clonotype was observed a handful of times. The chain joins TRBV7-2 to TRBJ2-7, with 10 bases matching TRBD2. The germline V gene has CDR1 SGHTA and CDR2 FQGNSA. The ends lost 1 base at V and 6 bases at J; junction bases unmatched: 6. CDR3 length: 15 amino acids. For the CDR3, the DNA is TGTGCCAGCAGCTTAGAGACTAGCGGGCGCGGCGAGCAGTACTTC. As protein: CASSLETSGRGEQYF.

V gene TRBV20-1 combines with J gene TRBJ2-1, with D unclear. CDR3 length: 11 residues. Germline assignment: CDR1 DFQATT and CDR2 SNEGSKA (reference sequence). The V end was cut by 3 bases, the J end by 7 bases, with 7 bases between. The DNA of the CDR3 is TGCAGTGCTAGGATAGTGAATGAGCAGTTCTTC. Its translation: CSARIVNEQFF.